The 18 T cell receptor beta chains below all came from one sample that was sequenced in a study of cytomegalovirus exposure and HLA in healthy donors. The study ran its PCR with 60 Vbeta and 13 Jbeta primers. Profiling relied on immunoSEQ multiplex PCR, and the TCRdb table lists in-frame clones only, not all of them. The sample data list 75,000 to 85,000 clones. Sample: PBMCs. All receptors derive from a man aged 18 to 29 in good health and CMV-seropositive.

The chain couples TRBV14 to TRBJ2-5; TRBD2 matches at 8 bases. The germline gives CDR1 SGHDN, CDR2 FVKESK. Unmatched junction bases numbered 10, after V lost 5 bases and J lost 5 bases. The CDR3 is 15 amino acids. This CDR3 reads CASSFREGWQETQYF. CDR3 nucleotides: TGTGCCAGCAGCTTCCGGGAGGGTTGGCAGGAGACCCAGTACTTC.

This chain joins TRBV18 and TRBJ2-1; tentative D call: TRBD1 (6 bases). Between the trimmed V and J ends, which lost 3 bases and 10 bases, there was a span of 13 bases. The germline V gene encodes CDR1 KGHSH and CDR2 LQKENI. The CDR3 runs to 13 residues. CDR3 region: CASSPIDRPEQFF. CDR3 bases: TGTGCCAGCTCACCGATTGACAGGCCAGAGCAGTTCTTC.

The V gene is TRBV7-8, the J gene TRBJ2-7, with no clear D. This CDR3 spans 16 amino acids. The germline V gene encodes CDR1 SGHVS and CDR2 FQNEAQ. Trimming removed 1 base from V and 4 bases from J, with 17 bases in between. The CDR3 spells CASSLGSQDPMYEQYF. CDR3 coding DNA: TGTGCCAGCAGCTTAGGAAGCCAGGATCCTATGTACGAGCAGTACTTC.

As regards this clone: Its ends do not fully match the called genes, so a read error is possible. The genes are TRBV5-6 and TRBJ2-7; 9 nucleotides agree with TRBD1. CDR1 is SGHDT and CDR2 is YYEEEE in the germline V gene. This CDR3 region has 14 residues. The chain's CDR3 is CASSLGTGWWSGNF. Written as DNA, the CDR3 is TGTGCCAGCAGCCTCGGGACAGGGTGGTGGTCGGGAAACTTC.

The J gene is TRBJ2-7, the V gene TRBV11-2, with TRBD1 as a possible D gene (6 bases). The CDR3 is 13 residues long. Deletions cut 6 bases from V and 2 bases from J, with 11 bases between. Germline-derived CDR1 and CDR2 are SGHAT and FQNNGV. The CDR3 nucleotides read TGTGCCAGCAGGAACAGGGACACCTACGAGCAGTACTTC. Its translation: CASRNRDTYEQYF.

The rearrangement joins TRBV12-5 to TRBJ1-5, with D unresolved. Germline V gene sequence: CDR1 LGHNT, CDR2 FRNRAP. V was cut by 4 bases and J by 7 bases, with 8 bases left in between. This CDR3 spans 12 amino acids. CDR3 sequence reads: CASGSGAQPQHF. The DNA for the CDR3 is TGTGCTAGTGGTTCCGGAGCCCAGCCCCAGCATTTT.

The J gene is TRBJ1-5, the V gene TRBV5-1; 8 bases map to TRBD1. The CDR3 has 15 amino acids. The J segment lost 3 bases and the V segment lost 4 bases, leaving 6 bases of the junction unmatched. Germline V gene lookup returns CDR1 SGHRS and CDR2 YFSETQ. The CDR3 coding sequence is TGCGCCAGCAGCCCCGGGACAGGCTCCAATCAGCCCCAGCATTTT. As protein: CASSPGTGSNQPQHF.

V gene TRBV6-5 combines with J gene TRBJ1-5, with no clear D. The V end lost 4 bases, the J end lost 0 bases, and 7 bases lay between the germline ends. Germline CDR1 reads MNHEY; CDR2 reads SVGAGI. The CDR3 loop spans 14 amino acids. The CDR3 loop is CASSFLYSNQPQHF. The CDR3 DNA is TGTGCCAGCAGTTTCTTGTATAGCAATCAGCCCCAGCATTTT.

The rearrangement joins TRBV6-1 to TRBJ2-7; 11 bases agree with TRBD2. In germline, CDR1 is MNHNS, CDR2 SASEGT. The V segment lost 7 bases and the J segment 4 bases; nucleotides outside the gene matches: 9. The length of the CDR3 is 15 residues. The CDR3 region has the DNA TGTGCCAGCATTACCGAGGGACTAGCGGTTTACGAGCAGTACTTC. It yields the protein CASITEGLAVYEQYF.

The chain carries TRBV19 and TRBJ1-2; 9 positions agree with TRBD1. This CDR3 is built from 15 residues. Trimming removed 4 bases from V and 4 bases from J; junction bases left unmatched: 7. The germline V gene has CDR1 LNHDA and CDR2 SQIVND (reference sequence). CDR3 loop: CASSTQGAQGYGYTF. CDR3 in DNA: TGTGCCAGTAGTACACAGGGGGCGCAGGGCTATGGCTACACCTTC.

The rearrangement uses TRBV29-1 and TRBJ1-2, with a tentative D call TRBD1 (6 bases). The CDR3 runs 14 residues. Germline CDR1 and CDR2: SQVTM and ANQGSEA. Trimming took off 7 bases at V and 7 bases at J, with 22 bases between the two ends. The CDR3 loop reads CSANHREGLGGYTF. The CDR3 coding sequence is TGCAGCGCCAATCACAGGGAGGGGTTGGGTGGCTACACCTTC.

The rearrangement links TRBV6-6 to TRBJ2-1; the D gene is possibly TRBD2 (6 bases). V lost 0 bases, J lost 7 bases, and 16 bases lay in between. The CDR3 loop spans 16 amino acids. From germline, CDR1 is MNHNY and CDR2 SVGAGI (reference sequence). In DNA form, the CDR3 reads TGTGCCAGCAGTTACTCCCCCGCCGGGAGTAGAAATGAGCAGTTCTTC. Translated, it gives CASSYSPAGSRNEQFF.

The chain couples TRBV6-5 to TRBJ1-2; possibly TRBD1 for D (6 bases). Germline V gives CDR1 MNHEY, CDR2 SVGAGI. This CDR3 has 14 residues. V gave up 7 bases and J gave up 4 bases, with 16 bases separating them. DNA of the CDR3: TGTGCCAGCAAAGCCGGACAGCGTACCTATGGCTACACCTTC. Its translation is CASKAGQRTYGYTF.

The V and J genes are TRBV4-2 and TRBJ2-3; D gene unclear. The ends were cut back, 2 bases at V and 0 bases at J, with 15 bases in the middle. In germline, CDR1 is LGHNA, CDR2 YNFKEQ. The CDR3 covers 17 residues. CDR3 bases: TGTGCCAGCAGCCAACCTTATATGGGCGAGAGCACAGATACGCAGTATTTT. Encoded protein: CASSQPYMGESTDTQYF.

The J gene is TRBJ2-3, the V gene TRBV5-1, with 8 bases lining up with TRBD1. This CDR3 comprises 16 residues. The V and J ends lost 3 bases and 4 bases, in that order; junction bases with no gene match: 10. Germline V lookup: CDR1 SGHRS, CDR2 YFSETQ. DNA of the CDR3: TGCGCCAGCAGCTCTCAGGGGGCGCATCAAGCAGATACGCAGTATTTT. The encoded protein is CASSSQGAHQADTQYF. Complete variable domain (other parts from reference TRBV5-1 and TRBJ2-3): KAGVTQTPRYLIKTRGQQVTLSCSPISGHRSVSWYQQTPGQGLQFLFEYFSETQRNKGNFPGRFSGRQFSNSRSEMNVSTLELGDSALYLCASSSQGAHQADTQYFGPGTRLTVL.

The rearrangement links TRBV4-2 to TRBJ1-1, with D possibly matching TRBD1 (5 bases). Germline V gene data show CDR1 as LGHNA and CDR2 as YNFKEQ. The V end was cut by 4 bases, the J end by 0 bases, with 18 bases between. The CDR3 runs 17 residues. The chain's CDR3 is CASSPNTGSTMNTEAFF. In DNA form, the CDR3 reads TGTGCCAGCAGCCCTAATACAGGTAGCACAATGAACACTGAAGCTTTCTTT.

The CDR3 nucleotides are TGTGCCAGCAGCGCTTACCGGGACAGAGTCTATGGCTACACCTTC. It is translated as CASSAYRDRVYGYTF. This chain uses TRBV9 with TRBJ1-2; TRBD1 agrees at 7 bases. This CDR3 comprises 15 residues. The V and J ends lost 3 bases and 4 bases, in that order; junction bases with no gene match: 9. Germline values: CDR1 SGDLS, CDR2 YYNGEE. The entire variable domain, with the rest obtained from reference TRBV9 and TRBJ1-2, is as follows: DSGVTQTPKHLITATGQRVTLRCSPRSGDLSVYWYQQSLDQGLQFLIQYYNGEERAKGNILERFSAQQFPDLHSELNLSSLELGDSALYFCASSAYRDRVYGYTFGSGTRLTVV.

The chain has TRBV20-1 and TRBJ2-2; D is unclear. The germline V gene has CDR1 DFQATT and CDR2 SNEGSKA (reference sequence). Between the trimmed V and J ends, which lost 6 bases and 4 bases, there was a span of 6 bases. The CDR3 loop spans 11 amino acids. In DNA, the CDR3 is TGCAGTGCATCTAGCACCGGGGAGCTGTTTTTT. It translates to CSASSTGELFF.